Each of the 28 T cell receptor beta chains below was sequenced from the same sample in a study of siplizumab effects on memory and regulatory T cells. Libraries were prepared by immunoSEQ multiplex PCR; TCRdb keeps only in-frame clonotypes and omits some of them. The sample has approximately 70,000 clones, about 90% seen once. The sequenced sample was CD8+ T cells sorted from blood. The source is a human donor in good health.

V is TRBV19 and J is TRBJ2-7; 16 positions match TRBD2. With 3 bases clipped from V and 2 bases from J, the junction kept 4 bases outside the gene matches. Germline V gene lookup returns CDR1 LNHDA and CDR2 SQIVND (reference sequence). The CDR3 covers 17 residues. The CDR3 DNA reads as TGTGCCAGTAGTATGAAGGGACTAGCGGGAGGGGCCTACGAGCAGTACTTC. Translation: CASSMKGLAGGAYEQYF.

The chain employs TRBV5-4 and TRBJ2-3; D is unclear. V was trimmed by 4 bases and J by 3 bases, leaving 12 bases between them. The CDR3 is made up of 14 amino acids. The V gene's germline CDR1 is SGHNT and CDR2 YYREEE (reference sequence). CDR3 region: CASSPIRKTDTQYF. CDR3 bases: TGTGCCAGCAGCCCTATTAGAAAAACAGATACGCAGTATTTT. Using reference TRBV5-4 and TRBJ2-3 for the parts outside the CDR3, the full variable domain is ETGVTQSPTHLIKTRGQQVTLRCSSQSGHNTVSWYQQALGQGPQFIFQYYREEENGRGNFPPRFSGLQFPNYSSELNVNALELDDSALYLCASSPIRKTDTQYFGPGTRLTVL.

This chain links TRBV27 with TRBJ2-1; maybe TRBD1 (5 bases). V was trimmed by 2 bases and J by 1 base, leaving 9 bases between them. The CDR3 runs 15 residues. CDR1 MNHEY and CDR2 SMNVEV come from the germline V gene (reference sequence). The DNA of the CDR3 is TGTGCCAGCAGTTTAGGAGACAGTTCCTACAATGAGCAGTTCTTC. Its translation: CASSLGDSSYNEQFF.

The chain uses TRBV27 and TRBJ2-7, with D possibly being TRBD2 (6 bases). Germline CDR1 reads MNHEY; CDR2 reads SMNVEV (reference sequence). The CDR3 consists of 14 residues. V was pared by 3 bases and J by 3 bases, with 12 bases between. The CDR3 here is CASSFRGIYYEQYF. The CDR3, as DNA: TGTGCCAGCAGTTTTCGGGGGATTTACTACGAGCAGTACTTC.

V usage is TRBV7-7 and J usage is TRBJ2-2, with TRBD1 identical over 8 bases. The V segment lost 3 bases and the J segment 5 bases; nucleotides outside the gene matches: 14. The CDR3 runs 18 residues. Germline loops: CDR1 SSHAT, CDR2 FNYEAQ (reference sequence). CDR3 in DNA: TGTGCCAGCAGCTTCTCCCTGGACAGGGAGGTTTGGACCGGGGAGCTGTTTTTT. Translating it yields CASSFSLDREVWTGELFF.

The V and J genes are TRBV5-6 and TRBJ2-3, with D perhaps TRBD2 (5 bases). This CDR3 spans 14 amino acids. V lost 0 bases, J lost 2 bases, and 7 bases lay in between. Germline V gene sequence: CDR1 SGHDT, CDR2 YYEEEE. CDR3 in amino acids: CASSLGGITDTQYF. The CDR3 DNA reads TGTGCCAGCAGCTTGGGAGGGATCACAGATACGCAGTATTTT.

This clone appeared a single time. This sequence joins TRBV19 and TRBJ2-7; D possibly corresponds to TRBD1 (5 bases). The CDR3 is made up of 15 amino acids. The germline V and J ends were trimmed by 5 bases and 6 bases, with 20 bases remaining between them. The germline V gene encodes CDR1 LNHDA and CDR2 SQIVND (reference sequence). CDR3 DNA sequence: TGTGCCAGTAGTCAATCCCCCCCGGCAAGGGGCGAGCAGTACTTC. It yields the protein CASSQSPPARGEQYF.

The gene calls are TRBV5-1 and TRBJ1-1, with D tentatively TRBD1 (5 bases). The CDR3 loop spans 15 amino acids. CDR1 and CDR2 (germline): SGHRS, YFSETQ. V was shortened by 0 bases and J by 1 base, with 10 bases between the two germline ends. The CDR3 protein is CASSLGGGTNTEAFF. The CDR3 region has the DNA TGCGCCAGCAGCTTGGGTGGGGGGACGAACACTGAAGCTTTCTTT.

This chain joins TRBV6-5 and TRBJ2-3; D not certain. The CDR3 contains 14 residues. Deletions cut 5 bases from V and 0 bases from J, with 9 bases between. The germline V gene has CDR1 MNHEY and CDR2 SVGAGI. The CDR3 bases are TGTGCCAGCAGTGAAATCATGAGCACAGATACGCAGTATTTT. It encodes CASSEIMSTDTQYF.

CDR3 sequence: CARVGGRDEQYF. CDR3 coding DNA: TGTGCCAGAGTGGGGGGACGGGACGAGCAGTACTTC. The V call is TRBV6-5, the J call TRBJ2-7; the D gene is possibly TRBD2 (6 bases). The CDR3 has 12 residues. Germline V gives CDR1 MNHEY, CDR2 SVGAGI. Trimming pared 9 bases from V and 5 bases from J, leaving 14 bases between.

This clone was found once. The CDR3 sequence: CAISESLAGEVDTGELFF. CDR3 in DNA: TGTGCCATCAGTGAGTCGCTAGCGGGAGAGGTAGACACCGGGGAGCTGTTTTTT. The J gene is TRBJ2-2, the V gene TRBV10-3; 10 nucleotides align to TRBD2. The CDR3 consists of 18 residues. V dropped 0 bases and J dropped 3; count of bases not matched to a gene: 7. CDR1 and CDR2 from the germline V gene are ENHRY and SYGVKD.

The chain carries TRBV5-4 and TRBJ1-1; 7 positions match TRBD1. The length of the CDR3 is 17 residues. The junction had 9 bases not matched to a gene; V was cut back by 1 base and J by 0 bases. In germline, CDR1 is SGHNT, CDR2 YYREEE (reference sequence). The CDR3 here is CASSLTYRGGLNTEAFF. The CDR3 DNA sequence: TGTGCCAGCAGCTTGACGTACAGGGGCGGCCTGAACACTGAAGCTTTCTTT.

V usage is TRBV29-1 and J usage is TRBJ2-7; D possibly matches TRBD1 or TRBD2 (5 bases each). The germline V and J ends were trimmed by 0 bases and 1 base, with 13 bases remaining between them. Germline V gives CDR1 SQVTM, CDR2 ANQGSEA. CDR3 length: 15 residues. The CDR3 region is CSVEDLQGRSYEQYF. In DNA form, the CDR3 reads TGCAGCGTTGAAGATCTCCAGGGACGGTCCTACGAGCAGTACTTC.

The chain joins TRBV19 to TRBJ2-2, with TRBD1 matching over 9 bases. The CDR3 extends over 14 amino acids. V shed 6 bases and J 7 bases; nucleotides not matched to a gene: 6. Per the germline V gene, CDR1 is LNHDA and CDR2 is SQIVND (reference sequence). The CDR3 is CASSWTGAGGELFF. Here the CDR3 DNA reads TGTGCCAGTAGCTGGACAGGGGCAGGCGGGGAGCTGTTTTTT.

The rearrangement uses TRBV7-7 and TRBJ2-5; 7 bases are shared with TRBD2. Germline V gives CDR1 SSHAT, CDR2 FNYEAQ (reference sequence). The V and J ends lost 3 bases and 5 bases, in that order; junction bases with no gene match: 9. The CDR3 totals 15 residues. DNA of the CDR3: TGTGCCAGCAGCTTCCAGGGAGGGACTTCTGAGACCCAGTACTTC. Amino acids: CASSFQGGTSETQYF.

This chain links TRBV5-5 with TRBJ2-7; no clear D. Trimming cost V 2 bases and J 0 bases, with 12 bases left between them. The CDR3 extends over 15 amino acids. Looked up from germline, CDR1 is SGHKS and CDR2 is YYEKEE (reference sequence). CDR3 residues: CASSFTYRLSYEQYF. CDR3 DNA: TGTGCCAGCAGCTTTACGTATCGCCTCTCCTACGAGCAGTACTTC. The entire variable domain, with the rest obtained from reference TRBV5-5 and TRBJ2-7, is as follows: DAGVTQSPTHLIKTRGQQVTLRCSPISGHKSVSWYQQVLGQGPQFIFQYYEKEERGRGNFPDRFSARQFPNYSSELNVNALLLGDSALYLCASSFTYRLSYEQYFGPGTRLTVT.

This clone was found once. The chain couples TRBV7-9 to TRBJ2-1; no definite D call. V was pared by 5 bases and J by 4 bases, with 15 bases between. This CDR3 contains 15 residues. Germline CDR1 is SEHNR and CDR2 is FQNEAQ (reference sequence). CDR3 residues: CASSAAATPYNEQFF. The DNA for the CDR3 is TGTGCCAGCAGCGCCGCCGCAACACCGTACAATGAGCAGTTCTTC.

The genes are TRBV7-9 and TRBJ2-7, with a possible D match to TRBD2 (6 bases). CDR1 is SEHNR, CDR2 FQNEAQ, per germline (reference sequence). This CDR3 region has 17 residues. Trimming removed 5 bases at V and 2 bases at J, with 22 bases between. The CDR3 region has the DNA TGTGCCAGCAGCGGACGGAGGGTTGACAGCGGAACCTACGAGCAGTACTTC. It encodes CASSGRRVDSGTYEQYF.

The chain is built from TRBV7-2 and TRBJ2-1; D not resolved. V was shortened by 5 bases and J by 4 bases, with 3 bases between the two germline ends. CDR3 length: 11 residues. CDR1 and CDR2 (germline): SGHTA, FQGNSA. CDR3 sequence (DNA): TGTGCCAGCAGCCCATACAATGAGCAGTTCTTC. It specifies CASSPYNEQFF.

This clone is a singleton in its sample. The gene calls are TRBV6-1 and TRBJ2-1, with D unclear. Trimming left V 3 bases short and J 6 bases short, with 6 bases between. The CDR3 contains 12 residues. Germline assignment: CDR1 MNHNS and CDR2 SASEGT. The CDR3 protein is CASSDEINEQFF. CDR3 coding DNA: TGTGCCAGCAGTGACGAGATCAATGAGCAGTTCTTC.

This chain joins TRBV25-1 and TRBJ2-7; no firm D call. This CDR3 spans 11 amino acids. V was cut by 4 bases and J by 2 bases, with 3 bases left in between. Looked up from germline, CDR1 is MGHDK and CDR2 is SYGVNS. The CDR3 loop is CASSGAYEQYF. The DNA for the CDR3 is TGTGCCAGCAGTGGGGCCTACGAGCAGTACTTC.

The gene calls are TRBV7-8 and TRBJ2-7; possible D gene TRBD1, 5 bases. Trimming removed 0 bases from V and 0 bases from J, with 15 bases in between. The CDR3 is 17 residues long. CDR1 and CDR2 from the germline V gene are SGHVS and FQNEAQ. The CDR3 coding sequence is TGTGCCAGCAGCTTAGCCCATTTTGGGCAGGGCTCCTACGAGCAGTACTTC. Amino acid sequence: CASSLAHFGQGSYEQYF.

CDR3 sequence reads: CASSPMAASSPLHF. CDR3 in DNA: TGTGCCAGTAGTCCAATGGCAGCTTCTTCACCCCTCCACTTT. This chain uses TRBV19 with TRBJ1-6, with unresolved D. The V and J ends lost 5 bases and 9 bases respectively, with 14 bases between them. Germline assignment: CDR1 LNHDA and CDR2 SQIVND (reference sequence). The CDR3 is 14 residues long.

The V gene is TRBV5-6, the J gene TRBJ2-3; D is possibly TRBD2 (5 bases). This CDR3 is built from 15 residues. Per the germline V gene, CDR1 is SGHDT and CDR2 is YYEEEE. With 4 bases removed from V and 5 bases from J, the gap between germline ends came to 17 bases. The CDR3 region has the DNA TGTGCCAGCAGCCCCCGGACTGAAATCAGAGATACGCAGTATTTT. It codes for CASSPRTEIRDTQYF. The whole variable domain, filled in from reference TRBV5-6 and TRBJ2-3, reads DAGVTQSPTHLIKTRGQQVTLRCSPKSGHDTVSWYQQALGQGPQFIFQYYEEEERQRGNFPDRFSGHQFPNYSSELNVNALLLGDSALYLCASSPRTEIRDTQYFGPGTRLTVL.

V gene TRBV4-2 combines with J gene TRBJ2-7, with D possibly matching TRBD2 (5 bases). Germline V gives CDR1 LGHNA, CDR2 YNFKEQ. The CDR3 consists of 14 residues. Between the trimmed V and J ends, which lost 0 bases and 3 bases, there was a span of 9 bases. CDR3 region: CASSQDLAHYEQYF. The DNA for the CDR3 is TGTGCCAGCAGCCAAGATCTAGCTCACTACGAGCAGTACTTC.

DNA for the CDR3: TGTGCCAGCGAGGGGGCCAAAAACATTCAGTACTTC. This gives the protein CASEGAKNIQYF. The chain uses TRBV13 and TRBJ2-4; the D call may be TRBD1 or TRBD2 (5 bases each). Trimming pared 8 bases from V and 1 base from J, leaving 6 bases between. The CDR3 has 12 amino acids. Germline CDR1 is PRHDT and CDR2 is FYEKMQ (reference sequence).

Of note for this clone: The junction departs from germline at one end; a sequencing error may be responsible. CDR3 coding DNA: TGTGCTAGCAGCTTAACAGACTTCACCGGGGAGCTGTTTTTT. Its translation is CASSLTDFTGELFF. The V and J genes are TRBV7-7 and TRBJ2-2; no firm D call. This CDR3 is 14 amino acids long. Per the germline V gene, CDR1 is SSHAT and CDR2 is FNYEAQ (reference sequence).

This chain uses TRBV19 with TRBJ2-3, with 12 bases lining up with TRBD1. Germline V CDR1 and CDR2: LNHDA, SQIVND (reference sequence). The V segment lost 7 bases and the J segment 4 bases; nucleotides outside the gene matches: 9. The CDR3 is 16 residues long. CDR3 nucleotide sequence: TGTGCCAGTATCGACCGGGACAGGGGGCGAGCAGATACGCAGTATTTT. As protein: CASIDRDRGRADTQYF.